The rows below give T cell receptor beta chains drawn from one sample of a study of blood T cell repertoires in COVID-19. Sequenced by immunoSEQ multiplex PCR; TCRdb stores in-frame clones only, minus some. The sample carries roughly 200,000 clones, around 80% recorded once. The sequencing input was peripheral blood. The receptor source for this set is a woman aged 80 or over with COVID-19, enrolled during active disease. CDR3s include the opening cysteine and the closing phenylalanine or tryptophan. The order of the fields is J gene, D gene, V gene, clone size, CDR3 DNA, CDR3 protein. D genes are given only for firm matches. Part of the rows lack a size; the others show once, few, many or a class for expanded clones.

TRBJ1-2	TRBD1	TRBV18	once	TGTGCCAGCTCACCACAGAGGGACAGATCCTATGGCTACACCTTC	CASSPQRDRSYGYTF
TRBJ2-1	TRBD2	TRBV30	NA	TGTGCCTGGAGCCGTTTGGCGGGGGGTTCCAATGAGCAGTTCTTC	CAWSRLAGGSNEQFF
TRBJ1-1	NA	TRBV12-5	NA	TGTGCTAGTGGTTTGGTACCCGACAGGCCAAGACGAACTGAAGCTTTCTTT	CASGLVPDRPRRTEAFF
TRBJ2-7	TRBD1	TRBV27	NA	TGTGCCAGCAGTCCCTGGACAGGCTACGAGCAGTACTTC	CASSPWTGYEQYF
TRBJ1-6	TRBD1	TRBV6-5	once	TGTGCCAGCAGTCAACAACAGGGGGTGGGATCACCCCTCCACTTT	CASSQQQGVGSPLHF
TRBJ2-5	NA	TRBV11-3	NA	TGTGCCAGCAGCTTATTTGATCGGCCCCATGAGGCCCAGTACTTC	CASSLFDRPHEAQYF
TRBJ1-5	NA	TRBV4-2	once	TGTGCCAGCAGCCAAGATCGGGCGGGGTCTCAGCCCCAGCATTTT	CASSQDRAGSQPQHF
TRBJ1-2	NA	TRBV5-6	NA	TGTGCCAGCACCAAGAGTGGAGTCTATGGCTACACCTTC	CASTKSGVYGYTF
TRBJ2-3	NA	TRBV4-1	NA	TGCGCCAGCAGCCAAGAAGACAAGTGGGTCCAGGGCACAGATACGCAGTATTTT	CASSQEDKWVQGTDTQYF
TRBJ1-1	NA	TRBV5-6	NA	TGTGCCAGCAGCTTGGCGCTAGGGGCGGTGAACACTGAAGCTTTCTTT	CASSLALGAVNTEAFF
TRBJ2-1	TRBD1	TRBV5-1	NA	TGCGCCAGCAGCTTGGAGGGGGCCTCCTACAATGAGCAGTTCTTC	CASSLEGASYNEQFF
TRBJ1-2	TRBD1	TRBV7-9	few	TGTGCCAGCAGCACCGACAGGGAGTATGGCTACACCTTC	CASSTDREYGYTF
TRBJ2-3	TRBD2	TRBV10-3	NA	TGTGCCATCAGTGAGACCAGCACTAGCGGGGGAGGCACAGATACGCAGTATTTT	CAISETSTSGGGTDTQYF
TRBJ2-1	TRBD2	TRBV10-1	NA	TGCGCCGGACCCCTAGCGGGAGGCGACGAGCAGTTCTTC	CAGPLAGGDEQFF
TRBJ2-2	TRBD2	TRBV24-1	few	TGTGCCACCAGGGGACTAGCGGACACCGGGGAGCTGTTTTTT	CATRGLADTGELFF
TRBJ2-1	NA	TRBV9	NA	TGTGCCAGCAGCGTAGAATCGGGGTCGAGCTCCTACAATGAGCAGTTCTTC	CASSVESGSSSYNEQFF
TRBJ1-1	NA	TRBV29-1	NA	TGCAGCGTTGCGACCCTGGCAGGCACTGAAGCTTTCTTT	CSVATLAGTEAFF
TRBJ2-1	TRBD1	TRBV9	NA	TGTGCCAGCAGCGTCACCGGGACAGCGGAGTCGGATGAGCAGTTCTTC	CASSVTGTAESDEQFF
TRBJ1-1	NA	TRBV6-5	NA	TGTGCCAGCACCTGGACAGTTAACACTGAAGCTTTCTTT	CASTWTVNTEAFF
TRBJ2-3	TRBD2	TRBV5-4	NA	TGTGCCAGCAGCTTGCTCGGGAGGGCCAGGATCAGCACAGATACGCAGTATTTT	CASSLLGRARISTDTQYF
TRBJ2-5	TRBD2	TRBV5-1	NA	TGCGCCAGCAGCCGACGACTAGCGGGGATACAAGAGACCCAGTACTTC	CASSRRLAGIQETQYF
TRBJ2-5	NA	TRBV11-2	NA	TGTGCCAGCAGCTTAGGGATAGCCACAGGAACCCAGTACTTC	CASSLGIATGTQYF
TRBJ2-7	NA	TRBV11-1	NA	TGTGCCAGCAGCTTAGGCGGGTCAGGATACTACGAGCAGTACTTC	CASSLGGSGYYEQYF
TRBJ2-5	NA	TRBV9	NA	TGTGCCAGCAGCGTAGGAGGGGGGGAAGAGACCCAGTACTTC	CASSVGGGEETQYF
TRBJ2-7	NA	TRBV19	NA	TGTGCCAGTAGCGTTACAGGAACCTACGAGCAGTACTTC	CASSVTGTYEQYF
TRBJ2-2	TRBD1	TRBV19	NA	TGTGCCAGTTCTACCACTCGGCGCAGGGGGCTGCTGGGTGCCGGGGAGCTGTTTTTT	CASSTTRRRGLLGAGELFF
TRBJ2-3	TRBD2	TRBV6-2/TRBV6-3	NA	TGTGCCAGCAGTTACCCCAGGACTAGCGGGAGTTTTATAGATACGCAGTATTTT	CASSYPRTSGSFIDTQYF
TRBJ2-7	TRBD1	TRBV10-3	NA	TGTGCCATCAGTCTGGACAGGGGGCCCTACGAGCAGTACTTC	CAISLDRGPYEQYF
TRBJ1-5	NA	TRBV4-1	NA	TGCGCCAGCAGCCAAGCAGGGTATAGCAATCAGCCCCAGCATTTT	CASSQAGYSNQPQHF
TRBJ1-3	NA	TRBV19	NA	TGTGCCAGTATCCTATCTCCGGACAGAGGAAACACCATATATTTT	CASILSPDRGNTIYF
TRBJ2-1	TRBD2	TRBV10-3	NA	TGTGCCATCAGTGACCCAGCGGGAGGGGGGTATGAGCAGTTCTTC	CAISDPAGGGYEQFF
TRBJ2-5	NA	TRBV29-1	NA	TGCAGCGTTGATGGGGGGGCGGGAGAGACCCAGTACTTC	CSVDGGAGETQYF
TRBJ2-1	TRBD2	TRBV28	NA	TGTGCCAGCCGCGGAACAAGCGGGAGTTACTACAATGAGCAGTTCTTC	CASRGTSGSYYNEQFF
TRBJ2-7	NA	TRBV9	NA	TGTGCCAGCAGCGATGGGGACTCCTCTTACGAGCAGTACTTC	CASSDGDSSYEQYF
TRBJ2-2	NA	TRBV27	few	TGTGCCAGCAGGGAGGGGCTCACCGGGAAGCTGTTTTTT	CASREGLTGKLFF
TRBJ2-3	NA	TRBV6-1	few	TGTGCCAGCAGTGAGTGGAGGGGTACTAGCACAGATACGCAGTATTTT	CASSEWRGTSTDTQYF
TRBJ1-1	NA	TRBV5-1	NA	TGCGCCAGCAGCTTGAGTACCGGGGCGGGGGCTGAAGCTTTCTTT	CASSLSTGAGAEAFF
TRBJ1-2	NA	TRBV5-6	NA	TGTGCCAGCAGCTCGGAGACAGGCGCTGGCTACACCTTC	CASSSETGAGYTF
TRBJ2-2	NA	TRBV28	NA	TGTGCCAGCAGGGGCCACAACACCGGGGAGCTGTTTTTT	CASRGHNTGELFF
TRBJ1-6	NA	TRBV2	NA	TGTGCCAGCAGTCCCGAGTCCCCTCGAGCTAATTCACCCCTCCACTTT	CASSPESPRANSPLHF
TRBJ2-4	NA	TRBV21-1	NA	TGTGCCAGCAGCAAAGCGCAGGTAAACAGGGATAATCAAAGGGACAAAAACATTCAGTACTTC	CASSKAQVNRDNQRDKNIQYF
TRBJ2-1	TRBD2	TRBV29-1	NA	TGCAGCGTCCTGACTAGCGGGAGCGGGAATGAGCAGTTCTTC	CSVLTSGSGNEQFF
TRBJ2-2	TRBD2	TRBV10-2	NA	TGCGCCAGCAGTGCTCTAGCGGGGCGAACCGGGGAGCTGTTTTTT	CASSALAGRTGELFF
TRBJ2-7	NA	TRBV27	NA	TGTGCCAGCAGTTTCCGCGGGGATAGCTCCTACGAGCAGTACTTC	CASSFRGDSSYEQYF
TRBJ2-5	TRBD2	TRBV5-1	NA	TGCGCCAGCAGATCTAGCGGGGCCCCCCAAGAGACCCAGTACTTC	CASRSSGAPQETQYF
TRBJ1-2	TRBD1	TRBV28	NA	TGTGCCAGCAGCACGCACGACAGGGTACATGGCTACACCTTC	CASSTHDRVHGYTF